Following are 8 T cell receptor beta chains from one sample sequenced in a study of blood T cell repertoires in COVID-19. Some clones are missing from TCRdb's copy, which holds only in-frame ones; the method was immunoSEQ multiplex PCR. Of roughly 340,000 clones in the sample, around 86% are singletons; the top ten hold about 6%. Sequenced input: peripheral blood. The receptor set was obtained from a woman aged 45 to 65 with COVID-19, enrolled during active disease.

The CDR3 region is CASPGIFSYEQYF. The DNA for the CDR3 is TGTGCCAGCCCAGGGATATTCTCCTACGAGCAGTACTTC. This chain joins TRBV25-1 and TRBJ2-7, with D tentatively TRBD1 (5 bases). The CDR3 contains 13 residues. The V and J ends lost 8 bases and 0 bases respectively, with 11 bases between them. The V gene's germline CDR1 is MGHDK and CDR2 SYGVNS.

The rearrangement uses TRBV5-1 and TRBJ2-1; D is unclear. Trimming removed 0 bases at V and 0 bases at J, with 4 bases between. Per the germline V gene, CDR1 is SGHRS and CDR2 is YFSETQ. CDR3 length equals 14 residues. The CDR3 region is CASSLDNSYNEQFF. The CDR3 nucleotides read TGCGCCAGCAGCTTGGATAACTCCTACAATGAGCAGTTCTTC. Together with reference TRBV5-1 and TRBJ2-1, the CDR3 gives the full variable domain: KAGVTQTPRYLIKTRGQQVTLSCSPISGHRSVSWYQQTPGQGLQFLFEYFSETQRNKGNFPGRFSGRQFSNSRSEMNVSTLELGDSALYLCASSLDNSYNEQFFGPGTRLTVL.

The V and J genes are TRBV4-1 and TRBJ1-5; no clear D. Germline lookup yields CDR1 MGHRA and CDR2 YSYEKL. The CDR3 has 13 residues. With 0 bases removed from V and 7 bases from J, the gap between germline ends came to 7 bases. This CDR3 is CASSQEPTQPQHF. Here the CDR3 DNA reads TGCGCCAGCAGCCAAGAGCCTACCCAGCCCCAGCATTTT.

This rearrangement joins TRBV5-1 to TRBJ1-3; TRBD1 agrees at 11 bases. Germline loops: CDR1 SGHRS, CDR2 YFSETQ. The CDR3 has 18 amino acids. After removal of 4 bases from V and 0 bases from J, the junction contained 9 bases not matched to a gene. CDR3 sequence: CASSRAGQGASSGNTIYF. The CDR3 nucleotides are TGCGCCAGCAGCCGCGCCGGACAGGGGGCATCCTCTGGAAACACCATATATTTT. Full variable domain (remainder filled in from reference TRBV5-1 and TRBJ1-3): KAGVTQTPRYLIKTRGQQVTLSCSPISGHRSVSWYQQTPGQGLQFLFEYFSETQRNKGNFPGRFSGRQFSNSRSEMNVSTLELGDSALYLCASSRAGQGASSGNTIYFGEGSWLTVV.

The rearrangement uses TRBV7-9 and TRBJ1-5; D is ambiguous. Germline V gives CDR1 SEHNR, CDR2 FQNEAQ (reference sequence). CDR3 length: 16 residues. The germline V and J ends were trimmed by 0 bases and 7 bases, with 16 bases remaining between them. Here the CDR3 reads CASSLASAGVGQPQHF. CDR3 DNA sequence: TGTGCCAGCAGCTTAGCAAGTGCCGGGGTGGGCCAGCCCCAGCATTTT.

This clone came up a few times. The rearrangement joins TRBV5-1 to TRBJ2-1; a possible D gene is TRBD1 (6 bases). V dropped 0 bases and J dropped 3 bases, with 19 bases sitting between them. The CDR3 has 18 residues. The germline V gene has CDR1 SGHRS and CDR2 YFSETQ. Here the CDR3 reads CASSLAPLSTGLYNEQFF. The CDR3, as DNA: TGCGCCAGCAGCTTGGCCCCTCTTTCGACAGGCCTCTACAATGAGCAGTTCTTC.

This sequence joins TRBV24-1 and TRBJ2-7, with a possible D match to TRBD1 (6 bases). The V and J ends lost 3 bases and 3 bases respectively, with 14 bases between them. The V gene's germline CDR1 is KGHDR and CDR2 SFDVKD. The CDR3 contains 15 residues. This chain's CDR3 is CATSDPRTVGYEQYF. In nucleotides, the CDR3 is TGTGCCACCAGTGATCCTCGGACAGTGGGCTACGAGCAGTACTTC.

V is TRBV2 and J is TRBJ1-2, with 9 bases identical to TRBD1. This CDR3 region has 14 residues. V lost 1 base and J lost 9; bases outside the gene matches: 6. Germline V gene lookup returns CDR1 SNHLY and CDR2 FYNNEI. Here the CDR3 DNA reads TGTGCCAGCAGTGAAGTAGGGACAGGGTTCAGCTACACCTTC. Translated, it gives CASSEVGTGFSYTF. The complete variable domain, with remaining parts taken from reference TRBV2 and TRBJ1-2, reads EPEVTQTPSHQVTQMGQEVILRCVPISNHLYFYWYRQILGQKVEFLVSFYNNEISEKSEIFDDQFSVERPDGSNFTLKIRSTKLEDSAMYFCASSEVGTGFSYTFGSGTRLTVV.